This T cell receptor beta chain was captured in a study of T-cell reconstitution after alpha-beta-depleted transplantation in children. Regarding the study as a whole: Several hundred rapidly expanded clones from non-depleted graft cells reportedly supplied alpha-beta T cells about two months post-transplant.

This clonotype was recorded many times. Its antigen is currently unknown. Unique molecular identifiers featured in how the TCRbeta library was prepared. TCRdb fed the PCR reads into MiXCR, producing one record per CDR3 protein. Seen here are around 600,000 distinct CDR3 sequences, roughly 23% observed once, and the top ten hold around an eighth. There are 12 residues in the CDR3. Unmatched junction bases numbered 5, after V lost 3 bases and J lost 12 bases. Germline CDR1 reads KGHSH; CDR2 reads LQKENI. The sequence was obtained from a boy younger than two who had a stem cell transplant for acute myeloid leukemia, so the T cells may come from the graft donor. The rearrangement joins TRBV18 to TRBJ2-1; 7 bases fit TRBD2. The sample in question was PBMCs, mostly from graft donor cells, obtained 360 days after TCRalphabeta/CD19-depleted stem cell transplant. The CDR3 is CASSPTSMGQFF. The CDR3, as DNA: TGTGCCAGCTCACCGACTAGCATGGGGCAGTTCTTC.